The 30 T cell receptor beta chains listed next were all sequenced from one sample in a study of T cell repertoires in cytomegalovirus infection. TCRdb passed the reads through MiXCR, listing each CDR3 protein once. The sample lists nearly 650,000 distinct CDR3 sequences; 24% were seen once. The material sequenced was CD8+ T cells from PBMCs. These TCRs come from a human donor in good health (CMV status not recorded). Some clones in this sample may be carry-over from other donors' samples.

This clonotype was picked up many times. The genes are TRBV28 and TRBJ2-7; D tentatively fits TRBD1 or TRBD2 (5 bases each). This CDR3 is 14 amino acids long. The germline gives CDR1 MDHEN, CDR2 SYDVKM. Trimming cost V 6 bases and J 0 bases, with 12 bases left between them. The CDR3 region is CASRPGTFSYEQYV. In DNA, the CDR3 is TGTGCCAGCAGACCTGGGACGTTCTCCTACGAGCAGTACGTC.

This clonotype came up many times. V usage is TRBV4-2 and J usage is TRBJ1-4; D might be TRBD1 (6 bases). The CDR3 has 12 amino acids. The germline V and J ends were trimmed by 5 bases and 7 bases, with 8 bases remaining between them. CDR1 LGHNA and CDR2 YNFKEQ come from the germline V gene. CDR3 protein: CASSRGSEKLFF. CDR3 nucleotides: TGTGCCAGCAGCAGGGGGAGTGAAAAACTGTTTTTT.

The chain carries TRBV6-6 and TRBJ2-2; D gene uncertain. Germline V gene sequence: CDR1 MNHNY, CDR2 SVGAGI (reference sequence). The CDR3 runs to 14 residues. The ends were cut back, 7 bases at V and 1 base at J, with 10 bases in the middle. Here the CDR3 reads CASTHPGNTGELFF. CDR3 nucleotide sequence: TGTGCCAGCACCCACCCGGGGAACACCGGGGAGCTGTTTTTT.

This clonotype has just a few counts. The J gene is TRBJ1-1, the V gene TRBV7-3; D gene uncertain. The CDR3 totals 15 residues. The V and J ends lost 0 bases and 1 base respectively, with 9 bases between them. The germline CDR1 and CDR2 sequences are SGHTA and FQGTGA. Written as DNA, the CDR3 is TGTGCCAGCAGCTTAACGTTACAAGCGAACACTGAAGCTTTCTTT. It codes for CASSLTLQANTEAFF. The full variable domain, in which reference TRBV7-3 and TRBJ1-1 provide the parts outside the CDR3, is GAGVSQTPSNKVTEKGKYVELRCDPISGHTALYWYRQSLGQGPEFLIYFQGTGAADDSGLPNDRFFAVRPEGSVSTLKIQRTERGDSAVYLCASSLTLQANTEAFFGQGTRLTVV.

J is TRBJ2-1 and V is TRBV7-9, with D possibly being TRBD1 or TRBD2 (5 bases each). The CDR3 has 15 amino acids. Germline V gene sequence: CDR1 SEHNR, CDR2 FQNEAQ (reference sequence). V gave up 5 bases and J gave up 3 bases, with 14 bases separating them. The CDR3 protein is CASSQGPTGYNEQFF. The CDR3 DNA sequence: TGTGCCAGCAGCCAGGGACCGACGGGCTACAATGAGCAGTTCTTC.

This clonotype was counted at least ten times. J is TRBJ1-1 and V is TRBV11-3; the match to TRBD1 covers 9 bases. This CDR3 has 15 residues. V lost 1 base to trimming and J lost 3 bases; unmatched junction nucleotides: 3. The germline V gene has CDR1 SGHNT and CDR2 YENEEA. The CDR3 region is CASSLGTGVDTEAFF. The CDR3 bases are TGTGCCAGCAGCTTAGGGACAGGGGTGGACACTGAAGCTTTCTTT.

This clonotype has at least ten counts. This chain connects TRBV7-8 to TRBJ2-4; D gene ambiguous. Germline V gives CDR1 SGHVS, CDR2 FQNEAQ. The germline V and J ends were trimmed by 5 bases and 0 bases, with 8 bases remaining between them. The CDR3 runs to 14 residues. CDR3 residues: CASSPHLAKNIQYF. Here the CDR3 DNA reads TGTGCCAGCAGCCCCCATTTAGCCAAAAACATTCAGTACTTC.

Comments on this clonotype: A much larger clone differs by one base, so this may be a read error. This sequence joins TRBV7-2 and TRBJ2-7, with 7 positions matching TRBD2. Germline V gene lookup returns CDR1 SGHTA and CDR2 FQGNSA. V was clipped by 5 bases and J by 0 bases; unmatched bases: 13. The CDR3 has 17 residues. As DNA, the CDR3 is TGTGCCAGCAGCCCCGGACTAGTGGGGGTTTTCTCCTACGAGCAGTACTTC. Encoded protein: CASSPGLVGVFSYEQYF.

A few counts support this clonotype. The chain recombines TRBV7-3 with TRBJ1-4, with D unclear. Germline CDR1 reads SGHTA; CDR2 reads FQGTGA. This CDR3 has 12 residues. Trimming left V 5 bases short and J 5 bases short, with 6 bases between. The CDR3 protein is CASSAPNEKLFF. The CDR3 DNA is TGTGCCAGCAGCGCACCAAATGAAAAACTGTTTTTT.

This chain links TRBV6-5 with TRBJ1-6, with unresolved D. Between the trimmed V and J ends, which lost 0 bases and 0 bases, there was a span of 6 bases. The CDR3 has 16 residues. Germline values: CDR1 MNHEY, CDR2 SVGAGI. The CDR3 nucleotides read TGTGCCAGCAGTTACTCAGCAAGCTCCTATAATTCACCCCTCCACTTT. This codes for CASSYSASSYNSPLHF.

The chain uses TRBV10-3 and TRBJ1-2; 8 nucleotides match TRBD1. CDR3 length: 17 amino acids. With 5 bases clipped from V and 0 bases from J, the junction kept 11 bases outside the gene matches. Germline V lookup: CDR1 ENHRY, CDR2 SYGVKD. The CDR3 nucleotides read TGTGCCATCAGTATTACACTGGACAGGGACCCTAACTATGGCTACACCTTC. Encoded protein: CAISITLDRDPNYGYTF.

This clonotype was observed a few times. The chain links TRBV11-1 to TRBJ2-3, with D possibly matching TRBD1 (6 bases). The CDR3 has 16 amino acids. Germline values: CDR1 SGHAT, CDR2 FQDESV (reference sequence). V lost 7 bases and J 0 bases, leaving 17 bases between the germline ends. CDR3 loop: CASNTQGWASTDTQYF. In DNA, the CDR3 is TGTGCCAGCAACACTCAGGGGTGGGCCAGCACAGATACGCAGTATTTT.

The chain combines TRBV29-1 with TRBJ1-2, with 7 bases aligning to TRBD1. With 3 bases clipped from V and 0 bases from J, the junction kept 7 bases outside the gene matches. This CDR3 region has 15 residues. The germline CDR1 and CDR2 sequences are SQVTM and ANQGSEA. The chain's CDR3 is CSVEVRDSPNYGYTF. The CDR3 DNA follows: TGCAGCGTTGAGGTCCGGGACAGTCCTAACTATGGCTACACCTTC.

CDR3: CAIGGGIYGYTF. The CDR3 DNA is TGTGCCATCGGCGGGGGAATCTATGGCTACACCTTC. The V gene is TRBV10-3, the J gene TRBJ1-2, with a weak D call TRBD1 (5 bases). The V end lost 8 bases, the J end lost 4 bases, and 11 bases lay between the germline ends. Per the germline V gene, CDR1 is ENHRY and CDR2 is SYGVKD. This CDR3 is built from 12 residues.

The table lists this clonotype with many counts. This chain uses TRBV7-8 with TRBJ2-5; 8 nucleotides match TRBD1. Germline loops: CDR1 SGHVS, CDR2 FQNEAQ. The CDR3 has 14 residues. V dropped 4 bases and J dropped 5; count of bases not matched to a gene: 6. CDR3 amino acids: CASSSWTGQETQYF. In nucleotides, the CDR3 is TGTGCCAGCAGCTCCTGGACAGGGCAGGAGACCCAGTACTTC.

This clonotype was picked up a small number of times. The chain carries TRBV12-3 or TRBV12-4 and TRBJ2-7; D remains unclear. The ends were cut back, 10 bases at V and 0 bases at J, with 10 bases in the middle. CDR3 length equals 12 residues. CDR3 coding DNA: TGTGCCACCTCGTGGAGCTCCTACGAGCAGTACTTC. Encoded protein: CATSWSSYEQYF.

This clonotype came up many times. The chain employs TRBV7-6 and TRBJ2-3; TRBD2 matches 10 bases. Germline V CDR1 and CDR2: SGHVS, FNYEAQ. CDR3 length: 17 amino acids. The trim removed 0 bases at V and 6 bases at J, leaving 9 bases unmatched. CDR3: CASSLAQASGGADTQYF. CDR3 coding DNA: TGTGCCAGCAGCTTAGCGCAGGCTAGCGGGGGCGCTGATACGCAGTATTTT.

CDR3 loop: CASSQEMDPEAFF. The CDR3, as DNA: TGTGCCAGCAGCCAAGAGATGGACCCTGAAGCTTTCTTT. The chain is built from TRBV3-1 and TRBJ1-1; D unclear. CDR3 length: 13 amino acids. CDR1 is LGHDT and CDR2 is YNNKEL in the germline V gene (reference sequence). V gave up 0 bases and J gave up 6 bases, with 8 bases separating them.

This chain uses TRBV6-5 with TRBJ1-6; no clear D. The CDR3 extends over 16 amino acids. Germline V gene data show CDR1 as MNHEY and CDR2 as SVGAGI. V was shortened by 0 bases and J by 0 bases, with 6 bases between the two germline ends. The CDR3 protein is CASSYSTSSYNSPLHF. CDR3 nucleotides: TGTGCCAGCAGTTACTCGACGAGCTCCTATAATTCACCCCTCCACTTT.

To note about this clonotype: Possible read error: a much larger clone is one base away. The gene calls are TRBV7-9 and TRBJ2-3; TRBD1 or TRBD2 may be the D gene (5 bases each). CDR1 SEHNR and CDR2 FQNEAQ come from the germline V gene (reference sequence). Trimming removed 4 bases from V and 4 bases from J, with 15 bases in between. The CDR3 consists of 15 residues. The CDR3 protein is CASSSAGTLADTQYF. The CDR3 bases are TGTGCCAGCAGCTCTGCCGGGACCCTGGCAGATACGCAGTATTTT.

For this clonotype: At one end, the junction sequence differs from germline, possibly due to a read error. This rearrangement joins TRBV20-1 to TRBJ2-2; D may correspond to TRBD1 or TRBD2 (5 bases each). The CDR3 length is 15 residues. Germline CDR1 reads DFQATT; CDR2 reads SNEGSKA (reference sequence). The CDR3 is CSAWGRGANAGELFF. The CDR3, as DNA: TGCAGTGCTTGGGGTCGAGGGGCGAACGCCGGGGAGCTGTTTTTT.

The J gene is TRBJ1-3, the V gene TRBV29-1, with TRBD1 identical over 7 bases. Germline V gives CDR1 SQVTM, CDR2 ANQGSEA. The CDR3 is 14 residues long. V gave up 7 bases and J gave up 4 bases; unmatched junction bases: 10. The chain's CDR3 is CSAIVEDRGNTIYF. DNA of the CDR3: TGCAGCGCGATTGTAGAGGACAGGGGAAACACCATATATTTT.

This clonotype was recorded a few times. The CDR3 bases are TGCAGCGTTGAGGAGGGAAATGAAGCCTACTACAATGAGCAGTTCTTC. It encodes CSVEEGNEAYYNEQFF. The gene calls are TRBV29-1 and TRBJ2-1; tentatively, D is TRBD2 (6 bases). CDR3 size: 16 residues. CDR1 is SQVTM, CDR2 ANQGSEA, per germline. V lost 3 bases and J lost 3, with 18 bases in between.

As regards this clonotype: This clone may be a read error of a much larger clone one base away. The rearrangement joins TRBV7-9 to TRBJ2-7; the D call may be TRBD1 or TRBD2 (5 bases each). The CDR3 is made up of 15 amino acids. Germline V gene sequence: CDR1 SEHNR, CDR2 FQNEAQ (reference sequence). V lost 4 bases and J lost 2, with 15 bases in between. CDR3: CASSSAGTPPYEQYF. CDR3 DNA: TGTGCCAGCAGCTCGGCCGGGACCCCGCCCTACGAGCAGTACTTC.

The V gene is TRBV20-1, the J gene TRBJ2-7; TRBD1 might be the D (5 bases). The V and J ends lost 1 base and 3 bases respectively, with 10 bases between them. This CDR3 has 13 amino acids. In germline, CDR1 is DFQATT, CDR2 SNEGSKA (reference sequence). CDR3 bases: TGCAGTGCTAGAGCGTGGACAAACTACGAGCAGTACTTC. The encoded protein is CSARAWTNYEQYF.

This clonotype was counted only a few times. The chain employs TRBV7-8 and TRBJ2-2; D remains unclear. Trimming took 4 bases from V and 5 from J, leaving 11 bases between them. The germline V gene encodes CDR1 SGHVS and CDR2 FQNEAQ. The CDR3 loop spans 14 amino acids. CDR3 sequence: CASSSPAWTGELFF. The CDR3 DNA follows: TGTGCCAGCAGCTCCCCCGCATGGACCGGGGAGCTGTTTTTT. The full variable domain, completed using reference TRBV7-8 and TRBJ2-2, is GAGVSQSPRYKVAKRGQDVALRCDPISGHVSLFWYQQALGQGPEFLTYFQNEAQLDKSGLPSDRFFAERPEGSVSTLKIQRTQQEDSAVYLCASSSPAWTGELFFGEGSRLTVL.

As for this clonotype: A much larger clone lies one base from this, so it may be a read error. V gene TRBV7-2 combines with J gene TRBJ2-5; a weak D match, TRBD2 (6 bases). Trimming removed 8 bases at V and 2 bases at J, with 18 bases between. The CDR3 loop spans 15 amino acids. Germline lookup yields CDR1 SGHTA and CDR2 FQGNSA. The DNA of the CDR3 is TGTGCCAGCTGGACCGGGGGAGGTGGGCAAGAGACCCAGTACTTC. It specifies CASWTGGGGQETQYF.

This clonotype occurred many times. This chain uses TRBV19 with TRBJ2-7; D remains unclear. Germline loops: CDR1 LNHDA, CDR2 SQIVND (reference sequence). Trimming removed 6 bases from V and 3 bases from J, with 9 bases in between. This CDR3 contains 12 residues. CDR3 region: CASSTKGYEQYF. The CDR3 region has the DNA TGTGCCAGTAGCACCAAGGGCTACGAGCAGTACTTC.

This clonotype showed up many times. This rearrangement joins TRBV7-8 to TRBJ2-6, with TRBD1 as a possible D gene (6 bases). Trimming left V 1 base short and J 3 bases short, with 16 bases between. CDR3 length equals 18 residues. The germline CDR1 and CDR2 sequences are SGHVS and FQNEAQ. The CDR3 region is CASSLGTEAFFGANVLTF. CDR3 sequence (DNA): TGTGCCAGCAGCTTAGGGACAGAGGCTTTTTTTGGGGCCAACGTCCTGACTTTC. Looking up the rest from reference TRBV7-8 and TRBJ2-6 gives the full variable domain: GAGVSQSPRYKVAKRGQDVALRCDPISGHVSLFWYQQALGQGPEFLTYFQNEAQLDKSGLPSDRFFAERPEGSVSTLKIQRTQQEDSAVYLCASSLGTEAFFGANVLTFGAGSRLTVL.

This clonotype was counted only a few times. V is TRBV28 and J is TRBJ1-6; perhaps TRBD1 as D (6 bases). Germline V gene lookup returns CDR1 MDHEN and CDR2 SYDVKM. V lost 7 bases, J lost 1 base, and 26 bases lay in between. This CDR3 contains 20 residues. CDR3 protein: CASIINPARDIKSYNSPLHF. The DNA for the CDR3 is TGTGCCAGCATCATTAACCCCGCCAGGGACATTAAATCCTATAATTCACCCCTCCACTTT. The entire variable domain, with the rest obtained from reference TRBV28 and TRBJ1-6, is as follows: DVKVTQSSRYLVKRTGEKVFLECVQDMDHENMFWYRQDPGLGLRLIYFSYDVKMKEKGDIPEGYSVSREKKERFSLILESASTNQTSMYLCASIINPARDIKSYNSPLHFGNGTRLTVT.